The clone carrying this T cell receptor (beta chain) was seen a few times. The antigen remains unidentified. This record belongs to a study of response to subunit inactivated influenza vaccine. The study's findings and limits: With each seasonal influenza vaccination, the authors suggested, few new T cells are recruited.

TCRdb re-analysed the RT-PCR reads in MiXCR, keeping a single row per CDR3 protein. The table has about half a million distinct CDR3 sequences, around 25% seen once. CDR1 and CDR2 (germline): LNHNV, YYDKDF (reference sequence). This CDR3 is 17 amino acids long. The V end lost 5 bases, the J end lost 4 bases, and 22 bases lay between the germline ends. The chain has TRBV15 and TRBJ2-3, with TRBD2 as a possible D gene (7 bases). The sequence came from a man aged 45-65 years who received an inactivated influenza vaccine. Sequences were derived from CD4+ T cells sorted from PBMCs, sampled roughly 5 days after vaccination. CDR3 region: CATSPARGASGSDTQYF. DNA for the CDR3: TGTGCCACCAGCCCGGCTAGGGGGGCTAGCGGTTCAGATACGCAGTATTTT.